This TCR beta chain was profiled in a study of T cell changes during pregnancy in multiple sclerosis. TCRdb keeps only in-frame clones here, not all; method: immunoSEQ multiplex PCR. The profile covers tens of thousands of clones, with around 94% appearing a single time and around 0.61% taken by the ten largest. The CDR3 loop spans 15 amino acids. Per germline, CDR1 SNHLY and CDR2 FYNNEI. The V and J ends lost 3 bases and 5 bases respectively, with 15 bases between them. The V call is TRBV2, the J call TRBJ2-3; TRBD2 might be the D (5 bases). The receptor's source is a female donor with multiple sclerosis, enrolled in a pregnancy study. The sequencing here drew on CD4+ T cells from peripheral blood mononuclear cells, taken in the third trimester of pregnancy. The CDR3 DNA follows: TGTGCCAGCAGTGAGAATTCCATACTAGGAGATACGCAGTATTTT. It encodes CASSENSILGDTQYF.